This is a list of T cell receptor beta chains from one sample in a study of shared clonotypes between healthy human individuals. Sequenced by immunoSEQ multiplex PCR; TCRdb stores in-frame clones only, minus some. The sample has some 550,000 clones, around 97% seen once; the top ten hold less than 0.065%. Sequenced material: naive CD4+ T cells sorted from blood. The receptors derive from a woman aged 25 to 39 in good health. Each CDR3 is given with its conserved first and last residue. Each record gives: J gene, CDR3 length, V gene, clone size, D gene, CDR3 protein, CDR3 DNA. A D gene is named only where the DNA matches it firmly. Where a row states a size, it is once, few, many or the class of an expanded clone; other rows omit it.

j_gene: TRBJ1-2
len: 14
v_gene: TRBV27
abundance: .
d_gene: TRBD1
CDR3aa: CASSIRQGSYGYTF
CDR3nt: TGTGCCAGCAGTATCCGACAGGGAAGCTATGGCTACACCTTC

j_gene: TRBJ2-7
len: 12
v_gene: TRBV6-5
abundance: .
d_gene: TRBD2
CDR3aa: CASSRGGTEQYF
CDR3nt: TGTGCCAGCAGTCGCGGGGGGACGGAGCAGTACTTC

j_gene: TRBJ2-7
len: 15
v_gene: TRBV5-1
abundance: .
d_gene: .
CDR3aa: CASSLAGGTFHEQYF
CDR3nt: TGCGCCAGCAGCTTGGCCGGGGGGACATTCCACGAGCAGTACTTC

j_gene: TRBJ1-4
len: 12
v_gene: TRBV28
abundance: .
d_gene: .
CDR3aa: CASRGPGEKLFF
CDR3nt: TGTGCCAGCAGGGGCCCGGGGGAAAAACTGTTTTTT

j_gene: TRBJ1-2
len: 15
v_gene: TRBV7-9
abundance: .
d_gene: TRBD1
CDR3aa: CASSPPGQGGYGYTF
CDR3nt: TGTGCCAGCAGCCCGCCGGGACAGGGAGGCTATGGCTACACCTTC

j_gene: TRBJ2-5
len: 13
v_gene: TRBV2
abundance: .
d_gene: .
CDR3aa: CASRAGTQETQYF
CDR3nt: TGTGCCAGCAGAGCGGGCACCCAAGAGACCCAGTACTTC

j_gene: TRBJ2-7
len: 14
v_gene: TRBV27
abundance: .
d_gene: .
CDR3aa: CASKKGHLPYEQYF
CDR3nt: TGTGCCAGCAAAAAAGGGCACCTTCCCTACGAGCAGTACTTC

j_gene: TRBJ2-1
len: 16
v_gene: TRBV19
abundance: .
d_gene: TRBD2
CDR3aa: CASSKTLAGGPNEQFF
CDR3nt: TGTGCCAGTAGTAAAACACTAGCGGGAGGGCCCAATGAGCAGTTCTTC

j_gene: TRBJ2-2
len: 16
v_gene: TRBV4-2
abundance: once
d_gene: .
CDR3aa: CASSQDRKLDVGELFF
CDR3nt: TGTGCCAGCAGCCAAGATAGAAAGCTAGATGTCGGGGAGCTGTTTTTT

j_gene: TRBJ1-1
len: 11
v_gene: TRBV20-1
abundance: .
d_gene: .
CDR3aa: CSASPAGTAFF
CDR3nt: TGCAGTGCTAGTCCAGCGGGTACGGCTTTCTTT

j_gene: TRBJ2-5
len: 14
v_gene: TRBV2
abundance: .
d_gene: .
CDR3aa: CASKQSPFQETQYF
CDR3nt: TGTGCCAGCAAACAGTCTCCATTCCAAGAGACCCAGTACTTC

j_gene: TRBJ1-5
len: 12
v_gene: TRBV30
abundance: few
d_gene: .
CDR3aa: CAWSTRHQPQHF
CDR3nt: TGTGCCTGGTCTACAAGACATCAGCCCCAGCATTTT

j_gene: TRBJ2-7
len: 15
v_gene: TRBV7-2
abundance: .
d_gene: .
CDR3aa: CASSSIWGKIYEQYF
CDR3nt: TGTGCCAGCAGCTCGATATGGGGGAAAATCTACGAGCAGTACTTC

j_gene: TRBJ1-2
len: 16
v_gene: TRBV28
abundance: .
d_gene: .
CDR3aa: CASSLLGGGLNYGYTF
CDR3nt: TGTGCCAGCAGTTTATTAGGGGGGGGCCTAAACTATGGCTACACCTTC

j_gene: TRBJ1-1
len: 14
v_gene: TRBV28
abundance: .
d_gene: .
CDR3aa: CASSLAPGDTEAFF
CDR3nt: TGTGCCAGCAGTTTAGCGCCAGGGGACACTGAAGCTTTCTTT

j_gene: TRBJ1-5
len: 14
v_gene: TRBV27
abundance: .
d_gene: .
CDR3aa: CASSLWGGNQPQHF
CDR3nt: TGTGCCAGCAGTTTATGGGGGGGCAATCAGCCCCAGCATTTT

j_gene: TRBJ1-1
len: 13
v_gene: TRBV6-5
abundance: .
d_gene: .
CDR3aa: CASSYTENTEAFF
CDR3nt: TGTGCCAGCAGTTACACAGAGAACACTGAAGCTTTCTTT

j_gene: TRBJ2-7
len: 15
v_gene: TRBV5-1
abundance: .
d_gene: TRBD1
CDR3aa: CASKNGQGASYEQYF
CDR3nt: TGCGCCAGCAAAAACGGACAGGGGGCATCCTACGAGCAGTACTTC

j_gene: TRBJ2-1
len: 17
v_gene: TRBV27
abundance: once
d_gene: TRBD2
CDR3aa: CASSTSRTSGSLGEQFF
CDR3nt: TGTGCCAGCAGTACGTCCCGGACTAGCGGGAGTCTAGGTGAGCAGTTCTTC

j_gene: TRBJ2-3
len: 15
v_gene: TRBV5-1
abundance: .
d_gene: TRBD1
CDR3aa: CASSGLRDRDYTQYF
CDR3nt: TGCGCCAGCAGCGGACTCCGGGACAGGGACTATACGCAGTATTTT

j_gene: TRBJ1-4
len: 15
v_gene: TRBV11-2
abundance: .
d_gene: .
CDR3aa: CASSFQQGSNEKLFF
CDR3nt: TGTGCCAGCAGTTTTCAACAGGGTTCTAATGAAAAACTGTTTTTT

j_gene: TRBJ2-3
len: 16
v_gene: TRBV18
abundance: .
d_gene: .
CDR3aa: CASSRLPQEHTDTQYF
CDR3nt: TGTGCCAGCTCACGACTCCCCCAGGAACACACAGATACGCAGTATTTT

j_gene: TRBJ1-4
len: 12
v_gene: TRBV19
abundance: once
d_gene: .
CDR3aa: CASSWVREKLFF
CDR3nt: TGTGCCAGTAGTTGGGTCCGTGAAAAACTGTTTTTT

j_gene: TRBJ1-5
len: 16
v_gene: TRBV19
abundance: once
d_gene: .
CDR3aa: CASSMTRDRGNQPQHF
CDR3nt: TGTGCCAGTAGTATGACCCGGGATAGGGGCAATCAGCCCCAGCATTTT

j_gene: TRBJ1-5
len: 14
v_gene: TRBV19
abundance: .
d_gene: .
CDR3aa: CASSSVAPNQPQHF
CDR3nt: TGTGCCAGTAGTTCCGTGGCCCCGAATCAGCCCCAGCATTTT

j_gene: TRBJ1-2
len: 14
v_gene: TRBV6-1
abundance: few
d_gene: .
CDR3aa: CASSEAWRETGYTF
CDR3nt: TGTGCCAGCAGTGAAGCATGGAGGGAGACGGGCTACACCTTC

j_gene: TRBJ1-3
len: 18
v_gene: TRBV7-2
abundance: .
d_gene: TRBD1
CDR3aa: CASSRKPRQGTSPNTIYF
CDR3nt: TGTGCCAGCAGCCGTAAACCCCGACAGGGTACGAGTCCGAACACCATATATTTT

j_gene: TRBJ2-7
len: 18
v_gene: TRBV10-3
abundance: .
d_gene: TRBD1
CDR3aa: CAISHGVFFRDRGHEQYF
CDR3nt: TGTGCCATCAGTCACGGCGTGTTCTTCCGGGACAGGGGGCATGAGCAGTACTTC

j_gene: TRBJ2-2
len: 14
v_gene: TRBV9
abundance: .
d_gene: .
CDR3aa: CASSVLWGAGELFF
CDR3nt: TGTGCCAGCAGCGTACTCTGGGGAGCCGGGGAGCTGTTTTTT

j_gene: TRBJ1-2
len: 17
v_gene: TRBV4-2
abundance: .
d_gene: TRBD1
CDR3aa: CASSKAGQGARGYGYTF
CDR3nt: TGTGCCAGCAGCAAGGCGGGACAGGGGGCGAGGGGCTATGGCTACACCTTC

j_gene: TRBJ2-7
len: 17
v_gene: TRBV4-2
abundance: .
d_gene: TRBD2
CDR3aa: CASSQSLMVAGADEQYF
CDR3nt: TGTGCCAGCAGCCAGTCCCTAATGGTAGCGGGAGCGGATGAGCAGTACTTC

j_gene: TRBJ2-1
len: 16
v_gene: TRBV7-2
abundance: .
d_gene: .
CDR3aa: CASSLGSPWNYNEQFF
CDR3nt: TGTGCCAGCAGCTTGGGCAGCCCCTGGAATTACAATGAGCAGTTCTTC

j_gene: TRBJ1-1
len: 14
v_gene: TRBV21-1
abundance: .
d_gene: .
CDR3aa: CASSKDTLNTEAFF
CDR3nt: TGTGCCAGCAGCAAAGACACCCTTAACACTGAAGCTTTCTTT

j_gene: TRBJ2-1
len: 14
v_gene: TRBV15
abundance: .
d_gene: .
CDR3aa: CATSRDVGGNEQFF
CDR3nt: TGTGCCACCAGCAGAGATGTTGGCGGGAATGAGCAGTTCTTC

j_gene: TRBJ2-7
len: 13
v_gene: TRBV6-5
abundance: .
d_gene: .
CDR3aa: CASSYAPQGKQYF
CDR3nt: TGTGCCAGCAGTTACGCCCCCCAGGGGAAGCAGTACTTC

j_gene: TRBJ2-7
len: 14
v_gene: TRBV5-4
abundance: .
d_gene: .
CDR3aa: CASSLDNWSYEQYF
CDR3nt: TGTGCCAGCAGCTTGGATAACTGGTCCTACGAGCAGTACTTC

j_gene: TRBJ2-3
len: 14
v_gene: TRBV2
abundance: .
d_gene: .
CDR3aa: CASRGTSSTDTQYF
CDR3nt: TGTGCCAGCAGGGGCACTTCTAGCACAGATACGCAGTATTTT

j_gene: TRBJ2-5
len: 13
v_gene: TRBV19
abundance: .
d_gene: TRBD1
CDR3aa: CASNGQGGETQYF
CDR3nt: TGTGCCAGTAATGGACAGGGCGGGGAGACCCAGTACTTC

j_gene: TRBJ2-3
len: 17
v_gene: TRBV5-1
abundance: .
d_gene: TRBD2
CDR3aa: CASSFWTSGSNTDTQYF
CDR3nt: TGCGCCAGCAGCTTCTGGACTAGCGGGAGTAACACAGATACGCAGTATTTT

j_gene: TRBJ2-7
len: 15
v_gene: TRBV7-8
abundance: once
d_gene: TRBD2
CDR3aa: CASSLVASGKNEQYF
CDR3nt: TGTGCCAGCAGCTTAGTGGCTAGCGGGAAGAACGAGCAGTACTTC

j_gene: TRBJ1-3
len: 12
v_gene: TRBV6-5
abundance: .
d_gene: .
CDR3aa: CASSPGANTIYF
CDR3nt: TGTGCCAGCAGCCCCGGGGCAAACACCATATATTTT

j_gene: TRBJ2-3
len: 13
v_gene: TRBV2
abundance: .
d_gene: TRBD2
CDR3aa: CAGGLGGTDTQYF
CDR3nt: TGTGCCGGAGGACTAGGGGGCACAGATACGCAGTATTTT

j_gene: TRBJ2-2
len: 18
v_gene: TRBV4-1
abundance: .
d_gene: TRBD2
CDR3aa: CASSQRGATSGRTGELFF
CDR3nt: TGCGCCAGCAGCCAGAGGGGGGCCACTAGCGGGAGAACCGGGGAGCTGTTTTTT

j_gene: TRBJ1-1
len: 12
v_gene: TRBV5-1
abundance: .
d_gene: .
CDR3aa: CASSNLNTEAFF
CDR3nt: TGCGCCAGCAGCAACCTCAACACTGAAGCTTTCTTT

j_gene: TRBJ2-7
len: 13
v_gene: TRBV11-2
abundance: .
d_gene: .
CDR3aa: CASSLAGTYEQYF
CDR3nt: TGTGCCAGCAGCTTAGCGGGCACCTACGAGCAGTACTTC

j_gene: TRBJ2-2
len: 15
v_gene: TRBV2
abundance: .
d_gene: TRBD1
CDR3aa: CASKGQGSFTGELFF
CDR3nt: TGTGCCAGCAAAGGACAGGGGTCCTTCACCGGGGAGCTGTTTTTT

j_gene: TRBJ2-5
len: 18
v_gene: TRBV28
abundance: .
d_gene: TRBD2
CDR3aa: CASSSPGTSGRGVETQYF
CDR3nt: TGTGCCAGCAGTTCTCCCGGGACTAGCGGGAGGGGGGTAGAGACCCAGTACTTC

j_gene: TRBJ2-7
len: 13
v_gene: TRBV28
abundance: .
d_gene: .
CDR3aa: CASSLGTPFEQYF
CDR3nt: TGTGCCAGCAGTTTAGGGACTCCGTTCGAGCAGTACTTC

j_gene: TRBJ2-2
len: 12
v_gene: TRBV10-3
abundance: .
d_gene: .
CDR3aa: CAISEWTGELFF
CDR3nt: TGTGCCATCAGTGAGTGGACCGGGGAGCTGTTTTTT

j_gene: TRBJ1-2
len: 14
v_gene: TRBV28
abundance: .
d_gene: .
CDR3aa: CASSLGHLNYGYTF
CDR3nt: TGTGCCAGCAGTCTAGGACACCTTAACTATGGCTACACCTTC